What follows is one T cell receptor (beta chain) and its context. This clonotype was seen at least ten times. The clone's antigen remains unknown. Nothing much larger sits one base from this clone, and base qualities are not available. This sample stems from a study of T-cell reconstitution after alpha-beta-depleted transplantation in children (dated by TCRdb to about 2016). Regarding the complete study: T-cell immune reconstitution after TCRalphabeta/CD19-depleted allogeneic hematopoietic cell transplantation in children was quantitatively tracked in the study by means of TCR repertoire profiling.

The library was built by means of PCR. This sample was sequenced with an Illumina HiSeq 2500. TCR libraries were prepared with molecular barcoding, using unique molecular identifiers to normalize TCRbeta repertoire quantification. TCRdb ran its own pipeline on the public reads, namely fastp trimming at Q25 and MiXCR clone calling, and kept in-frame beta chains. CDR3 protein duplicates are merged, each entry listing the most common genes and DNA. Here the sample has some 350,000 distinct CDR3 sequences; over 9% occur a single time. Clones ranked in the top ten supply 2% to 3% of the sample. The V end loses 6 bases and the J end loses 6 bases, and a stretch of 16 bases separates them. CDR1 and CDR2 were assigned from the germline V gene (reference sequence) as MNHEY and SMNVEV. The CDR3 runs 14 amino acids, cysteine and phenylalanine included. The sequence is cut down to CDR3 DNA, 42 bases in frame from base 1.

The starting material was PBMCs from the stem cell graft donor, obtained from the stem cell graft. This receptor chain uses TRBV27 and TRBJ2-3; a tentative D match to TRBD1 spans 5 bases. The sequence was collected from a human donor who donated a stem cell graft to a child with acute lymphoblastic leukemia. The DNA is TGTGCCAGCAGCCGACGAATGGGGCCGGATACGCAGTATTTT. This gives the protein CASSRRMGPDTQYF.